What follows are 23 T cell receptor beta chains derived from one specimen sequenced in a study of blood T cell repertoires in COVID-19. Only in-frame clones appear in the TCRdb table, and some are missing; sequencing was by immunoSEQ multiplex PCR. The sample holds 150,000 to 200,000 clones, under 85% seen once. Sequencing was done on a sample of peripheral blood. These receptors were obtained from a woman older than 75 with acute or convalescent COVID-19.

CDR3 in DNA: TGTGCCAGCAGCCCACATACAGGGTCCCTCTCTGGGGCCAACGTCCTGACTTTC. Translated: CASSPHTGSLSGANVLTF. V and J are TRBV25-1 and TRBJ2-6; perhaps TRBD1 as D (6 bases). This CDR3 contains 18 residues. The V end was cut by 6 bases, the J end by 0 bases, with 18 bases between. Germline CDR1 MGHDK, CDR2 SYGVNS.

V usage is TRBV5-1 and J usage is TRBJ2-2; 9 bases agree with TRBD1. With V trimmed by 5 bases and J by 1 base, 6 bases remained unmatched. CDR1 is SGHRS and CDR2 is YFSETQ in the germline V gene. This CDR3 spans 16 amino acids. CDR3 coding DNA: TGCGCCAGCAGTTCACCGGGACAGGGGAACACCGGGGAGCTGTTTTTT. The encoded protein is CASSSPGQGNTGELFF.

As regards this clone: The sample holds other DNA sequences that translate to the same CDR3. The chain uses TRBV19 and TRBJ2-3, with 10 bases fitting TRBD2. The V gene end was trimmed by 1 base and the J gene end by 5 bases; junction bases not matched to a gene: 6. This CDR3 is 16 amino acids long. Germline CDR1 and CDR2: LNHDA and SQIVND (reference sequence). Here the CDR3 reads CASSIGTSGGRDTQYF. The CDR3 DNA reads as TGTGCCAGTAGTATAGGGACTAGCGGAGGGAGAGATACGCAGTATTTT.

V usage is TRBV7-6 and J usage is TRBJ2-5; 8 bases map to TRBD2. Germline assignment: CDR1 SGHVS and CDR2 FNYEAQ. V lost 3 bases and J lost 5; bases outside the gene matches: 8. This CDR3 spans 15 amino acids. The CDR3 here is CASSFPGGGRETQYF. As DNA, the CDR3 is TGTGCCAGCAGCTTCCCCGGGGGGGGGAGGGAGACCCAGTACTTC.

V usage is TRBV2 and J usage is TRBJ1-3; D gene unclear. The CDR3 length is 18 residues. Germline V gene sequence: CDR1 SNHLY, CDR2 FYNNEI. V lost 3 bases and J 0 bases, leaving 18 bases between the germline ends. CDR3: CASSEVSLAASSGNTIYF. For the CDR3, the DNA is TGTGCCAGCAGTGAGGTCTCCCTGGCCGCCAGCTCTGGAAACACCATATATTTT.

The chain uses TRBV11-1 and TRBJ2-7; D perhaps matches TRBD1 (6 bases). Between the trimmed V and J ends, which lost 4 bases and 2 bases, there was a span of 15 bases. This CDR3 has 15 residues. CDR1 is SGHAT, CDR2 FQDESV, per germline (reference sequence). CDR3 loop: CASSWATDSAYEQYF. The CDR3 DNA reads TGTGCCAGCAGCTGGGCAACGGACAGCGCCTACGAGCAGTACTTC. Combining the CDR3 with reference TRBV11-1 and TRBJ2-7 gives the whole variable domain EAEVAQSPRYKITEKSQAVAFWCDPISGHATLYWYRQILGQGPELLVQFQDESVVDDSQLPKDRFSAERLKGVDSTLKIQPAELGDSAMYLCASSWATDSAYEQYFGPGTRLTVT.

The gene calls are TRBV6-5 and TRBJ2-6; tentatively, D is TRBD2 (5 bases). This CDR3 is 14 amino acids long. Germline CDR1 and CDR2: MNHEY and SVGAGI. V shed 7 bases and J shed 0 bases, with 7 bases lying between them. The CDR3 loop is CASKEGSGANVLTF. CDR3 DNA: TGTGCCAGCAAAGAGGGCTCTGGGGCCAACGTCCTGACTTTC.

V usage is TRBV25-1 and J usage is TRBJ2-5, with TRBD2 as a possible D gene (6 bases). Trimming pared 3 bases from V and 2 bases from J, leaving 10 bases between. Germline V gene sequence: CDR1 MGHDK, CDR2 SYGVNS. The CDR3 has 14 residues. The DNA of the CDR3 is TGTGCCAGCAGTGAGCCGGGGACTCAAGAGACCCAGTACTTC. Protein product: CASSEPGTQETQYF.

The chain has TRBV2 and TRBJ2-1, with D unresolved. Germline V gives CDR1 SNHLY, CDR2 FYNNEI. Trimming took off 7 bases at V and 9 bases at J, with 19 bases between the two ends. The length of the CDR3 is 14 residues. CDR3 protein: CASTFPPFLSEQFF. The CDR3 coding sequence is TGTGCCAGCACTTTTCCTCCTTTTCTAAGTGAGCAGTTCTTC.

Many counts were recorded for this clone. The V and J genes are TRBV19 and TRBJ1-1; D is uncertain. CDR1 and CDR2 from the germline V gene are LNHDA and SQIVND (reference sequence). V was cut by 1 base and J by 6 bases, with 9 bases left in between. The CDR3 consists of 13 residues. CDR3 in amino acids: CASSIVEGPEAFF. CDR3 nucleotide sequence: TGTGCCAGTAGTATAGTGGAGGGCCCTGAAGCTTTCTTT.

V usage is TRBV14 and J usage is TRBJ2-1; the D gene is possibly TRBD1 (8 bases). CDR1 SGHDN and CDR2 FVKESK come from the germline V gene. The CDR3 has 14 residues. Between the trimmed V and J ends, which lost 1 base and 9 bases, there was a span of 13 bases. This CDR3 reads CASSQGTGRGEQFF. CDR3 DNA sequence: TGTGCCAGCAGCCAAGGGACAGGGAGGGGTGAGCAGTTCTTC.

The genes are TRBV9 and TRBJ2-7; D is ambiguous. There are 13 residues in the CDR3. Trimming removed 0 bases at V and 5 bases at J, with 9 bases between. The germline CDR1 and CDR2 sequences are SGDLS and YYNGEE. For the CDR3, the DNA is TGTGCCAGCAGCGTAGCGGGTGCGAACGAGCAGTACTTC. It yields the protein CASSVAGANEQYF.

The chain recombines TRBV30 with TRBJ2-7; 7 nucleotides match TRBD2. The CDR3 has 16 residues. Germline V gives CDR1 GTSNPN, CDR2 SVGIG (reference sequence). The V segment lost 5 bases and the J segment 0 bases; nucleotides outside the gene matches: 13. The DNA for the CDR3 is TGTGCCTGGGAGGGAGGGCCGAAAAGGAGCTCCTACGAGCAGTACTTC. It yields the protein CAWEGGPKRSSYEQYF.

The chain combines TRBV7-9 with TRBJ1-2; D gene ambiguous. Trimming took 7 bases from V and 5 from J, leaving 17 bases between them. The germline CDR1 and CDR2 sequences are SEHNR and FQNEAQ (reference sequence). The CDR3 runs to 14 residues. The CDR3 bases are TGTGCCAGCATCACTTCGGGGTTTGAGTATGGCTACACCTTC. Translation gives CASITSGFEYGYTF.

The chain couples TRBV12-3 or TRBV12-4 to TRBJ1-5, with no clear D. The CDR3 covers 12 residues. V shed 3 bases and J shed 9 bases, with 9 bases lying between them. For the CDR3, the DNA is TGTGCCAGCAGTTTGGGAGCGTCGCCCCAGCATTTT. It specifies CASSLGASPQHF.

V gene TRBV5-6 combines with J gene TRBJ2-7; 9 bases are a match to TRBD1. The CDR3 contains 14 residues. V was clipped by 4 bases and J by 5 bases; unmatched bases: 7. From germline, CDR1 is SGHDT and CDR2 YYEEEE. The CDR3 sequence: CASSRFGTGNEQYF. Here the CDR3 DNA reads TGTGCCAGCAGCCGGTTTGGGACAGGGAACGAGCAGTACTTC.

The chain joins TRBV7-2 to TRBJ1-2; 7 nucleotides agree with TRBD1. There are 14 residues in the CDR3. Germline assignment: CDR1 SGHTA and CDR2 FQGNSA. The ends lost 0 bases at V and 8 bases at J; junction bases unmatched: 6. The CDR3 coding sequence is TGTGCCAGCAGCTTAGCAGGCAGGGGGATCGGCTACACCTTC. Protein sequence: CASSLAGRGIGYTF.

The CDR3 region has the DNA TGTGCCAGCATCCCGGACAGGGTAACTGAAGCTTTCTTT. Translation: CASIPDRVTEAFF. This rearrangement joins TRBV2 to TRBJ1-1; 8 positions match TRBD1. The CDR3 spans 13 residues. J gave up 5 bases and V 7 bases, and 6 bases lay outside the gene matches. The germline V gene has CDR1 SNHLY and CDR2 FYNNEI.

V usage is TRBV2 and J usage is TRBJ1-3; possibly TRBD1 for D (6 bases). The V end was cut by 5 bases, the J end by 4 bases, with 21 bases between. CDR3 length: 17 amino acids. Germline V lookup: CDR1 SNHLY, CDR2 FYNNEI. The chain's CDR3 is CASSSSFRGSLGNTIYF. DNA of the CDR3: TGTGCCAGCAGTTCGTCGTTCAGGGGATCCCTCGGAAACACCATATATTTT.

The chain is built from TRBV3-1 (or the pseudogene TRBV3-2) and TRBJ2-3; 10 bases align to TRBD2. CDR1 is LGHDT, CDR2 YNNKEL, per germline (reference sequence). The CDR3 loop spans 17 amino acids. V lost 4 bases to trimming and J lost 3 bases; unmatched junction nucleotides: 10. In DNA form, the CDR3 reads TGTGCCAGCAGCCCCAGGGTAGCGGGGGGTCTAACAGATACGCAGTATTTT. This sequence encodes CASSPRVAGGLTDTQYF.

This clone has a single count. The V call is TRBV7-3, the J call TRBJ2-1; 8 nucleotides line up with TRBD2. Trimming took 0 bases from V and 7 from J; bases not matched to a gene: 5. CDR3 size: 15 residues. In germline, CDR1 is SGHTA, CDR2 FQGTGA. The chain's CDR3 is CASSLTSGRVNEQFF. The CDR3 DNA reads TGTGCCAGCAGCTTAACGTCCGGGAGGGTAAATGAGCAGTTCTTC.

This chain connects TRBV6-5 to TRBJ1-1; possible D gene TRBD1, 6 bases. The V end was cut by 8 bases, the J end by 1 base, with 11 bases between. The germline gives CDR1 MNHEY, CDR2 SVGAGI. The CDR3 extends over 13 amino acids. The CDR3: CASWGLGNTEAFF. The CDR3 nucleotides read TGTGCCAGCTGGGGGCTAGGGAACACTGAAGCTTTCTTT.

The table lists this clone with a count of one. This chain joins TRBV5-4 and TRBJ1-2; D is perhaps TRBD1 (5 bases). This CDR3 has 14 amino acids. With 3 bases removed from V and 2 bases from J, the gap between germline ends came to 11 bases. CDR1 SGHNT and CDR2 YYREEE come from the germline V gene (reference sequence). CDR3 amino acids: CASSSRTGNYGYTF. The CDR3 DNA follows: TGTGCCAGCAGCTCTAGAACAGGAAACTATGGCTACACCTTC.